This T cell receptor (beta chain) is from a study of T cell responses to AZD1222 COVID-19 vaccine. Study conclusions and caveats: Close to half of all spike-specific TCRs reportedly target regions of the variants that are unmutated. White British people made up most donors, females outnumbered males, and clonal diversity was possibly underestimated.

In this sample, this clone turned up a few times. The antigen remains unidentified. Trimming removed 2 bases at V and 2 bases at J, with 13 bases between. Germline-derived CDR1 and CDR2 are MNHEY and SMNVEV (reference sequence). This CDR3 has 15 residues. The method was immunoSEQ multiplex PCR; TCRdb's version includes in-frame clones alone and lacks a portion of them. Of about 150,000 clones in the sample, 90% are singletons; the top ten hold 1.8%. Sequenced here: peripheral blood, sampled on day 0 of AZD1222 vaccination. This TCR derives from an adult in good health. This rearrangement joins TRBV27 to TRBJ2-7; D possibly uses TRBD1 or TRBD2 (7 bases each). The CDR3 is CASSLSGTEAYEQYF. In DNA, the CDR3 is TGTGCCAGCAGTTTAAGCGGGACAGAAGCCTACGAGCAGTACTTC.